These T cell receptor beta chains were read from a single sample in a study of cytomegalovirus exposure and HLA in healthy donors. Profiling relied on immunoSEQ multiplex PCR, and the TCRdb table lists in-frame clones only, not all of them. Among 43,000 or so clones listed, over 55% were seen once. Specimen: PBMCs. These receptors were taken from a human donor in good health. Both conserved end residues are part of each CDR3. A D gene is named only where the DNA matches it firmly. Rows may omit the clone size; those that give it use once, few, many or a size class.

cdr3_nt	cdr3_aa	cdr3_length	clone_size	v_call	d_call	j_call
TGTGCCAGCTCACCGACCAGGGGCGAGCAGTACTTC	CASSPTRGEQYF	12	-	TRBV18	-	TRBJ2-7
TGTGCCAGCTCACAAGGACAGGGGGTAACTGAAGCTTTCTTT	CASSQGQGVTEAFF	14	-	TRBV18	TRBD1	TRBJ1-1
TGTGCCAGCAGCTTCGGACAGGCAGCTTATGGCTACACCTTC	CASSFGQAAYGYTF	14	-	TRBV28	TRBD1	TRBJ1-2
TGCGCCAGCAGCCGTTTCCTAGCGGTTCAAGAGACCCAGTACTTC	CASSRFLAVQETQYF	15	-	TRBV4-1	TRBD2	TRBJ2-5
TGCGCCAGCAGCCCGGACAGGCTCACAGATACGCAGTATTTT	CASSPDRLTDTQYF	14	-	TRBV5-1	TRBD1	TRBJ2-3
TGTGCCAGCAGCCCCCGATTGTCCTCTAGTAACCATGAGCAGTTCTTC	CASSPRLSSSNHEQFF	16	-	TRBV7-2	-	TRBJ2-1
TGTGCCAGCAGCTTACAAGGAGGCCTTGCCTACGAGCAGTACTTC	CASSLQGGLAYEQYF	15	once	TRBV5-4	-	TRBJ2-7
TGTGCCAGCAGCTTGAGTGGACTAGCGGGGGGACAGGGTACGCAGTATTTT	CASSLSGLAGGQGTQYF	17	-	TRBV7-2	TRBD2	TRBJ2-3
TGTGCCAGCAGTGAAAGGGACAGGGCCGATTATAGCAATCAGCCCCAGCATTTT	CASSERDRADYSNQPQHF	18	-	TRBV6-1	TRBD1	TRBJ1-5
TGTGCCAGCAGCCTTCAGGGGGAGGCGAATGAAAAACTGTTTTTT	CASSLQGEANEKLFF	15	few	TRBV7-9	TRBD1	TRBJ1-4
TGTGCCAGCAGGGACAGGGGAATCTATGGCTACACCTTC	CASRDRGIYGYTF	13	-	TRBV6-1	TRBD1	TRBJ1-2
TGTGCCAGCAGCTTATCAGGGATGGGCGGGGAGCTGTTTTTT	CASSLSGMGGELFF	14	-	TRBV7-3	-	TRBJ2-2
TGTGCCAGCTCATCGCTAGCGGGGGGAACCTACGAGCAGTACTTC	CASSSLAGGTYEQYF	15	-	TRBV18	TRBD2	TRBJ2-7
TGTGCCAGTAGTCCAAGCAGGGTCTATAACTATGGCTACACCTTC	CASSPSRVYNYGYTF	15	-	TRBV19	-	TRBJ1-2
TGCAGCGCAGACGGGGGGGGCGAGACCCAGTACTTC	CSADGGGETQYF	12	-	TRBV29-1	TRBD2	TRBJ2-5
TGTGCCAGCAGGCGACCCGGGGGAGCTTATGGCTACACCTTC	CASRRPGGAYGYTF	14	few	TRBV5-6	-	TRBJ1-2
TGCGCCAGCAGTGATGCAGGGGGAAAAGAGACCCAGTACTTC	CASSDAGGKETQYF	14	-	TRBV10-1	TRBD1	TRBJ2-5
TGTGCCAGCTCACCAGCTAGCGGAAATGAGCAGTTCTTC	CASSPASGNEQFF	13	-	TRBV18	TRBD2	TRBJ2-1
TGTGCCAGCAGCGTAGAAGGAGGCTATGGCTACACCTTC	CASSVEGGYGYTF	13	-	TRBV9	-	TRBJ1-2
TGCGCCAGCAGCCAAGCCCCGAGGGGGCCCTACGAGCAGTACTTC	CASSQAPRGPYEQYF	15	few	TRBV4-1	TRBD1	TRBJ2-7
TGTGCCAGCAGCCTCGGAGCTGGAAACACCATATATTTT	CASSLGAGNTIYF	13	few	TRBV5-4	-	TRBJ1-3
TGCGCCAGCAGCTTAGGGGGGGGGTTTACAGATACGCAGTATTTT	CASSLGGGFTDTQYF	15	-	TRBV5-1	-	TRBJ2-3
TGTGCCAGCAGCTTAGTTCAGGGCCTGAATCAGCCCCAGCATTTT	CASSLVQGLNQPQHF	15	-	TRBV7-2	-	TRBJ1-5
TGCGCCAGCAGTGACCAGGGGTTTTCTGAAGCTTTCTTT	CASSDQGFSEAFF	13	-	TRBV10-2	-	TRBJ1-1
TGTGCCAGCAGCCAAGAAGGAGGCTATGGCTACACCTTC	CASSQEGGYGYTF	13	-	TRBV4-2	-	TRBJ1-2
TGTGCCAGCAGGGGCATCGGACTCCAGAACCCTGAAGCTTTCTTT	CASRGIGLQNPEAFF	15	-	TRBV2	-	TRBJ1-1
TGTGCCAGCAGCGCTAGCGGGGGGGGATACAATGAGCAGTTCTTC	CASSASGGGYNEQFF	15	-	TRBV5-4	TRBD2	TRBJ2-1
TGTGCCAGCAGCGTTGGGACAGGCGAGAAAGTTGAAGCTTTCTTT	CASSVGTGEKVEAFF	15	-	TRBV9	TRBD1	TRBJ1-1
TGTGCCATCAGGGAAGCACAGGGTCGGGAGCAGTTCTTC	CAIREAQGREQFF	13	few	TRBV10-3	-	TRBJ2-1
TGCAGCGTGGGAGGACCGAGGGATGAGCAGTTCTTC	CSVGGPRDEQFF	12	-	TRBV29-1	-	TRBJ2-1
TGTGCCAGCAGCAACCAGAATCAGCCCCAGCATTTT	CASSNQNQPQHF	12	once	TRBV7-9	-	TRBJ1-5
TGTGCCAGCATAAGGACAAGCTCTGGAAACACCATATATTTT	CASIRTSSGNTIYF	14	few	TRBV6-5	-	TRBJ1-3
TGTGCCAGCTCACCAGGCGGATGGAGCTCCTACGAGCAGTACTTC	CASSPGGWSSYEQYF	15	-	TRBV18	-	TRBJ2-7
TGTGCCAGCAGCCCGCGGGGAGGGGAATCTGGAAACACCATATATTTT	CASSPRGGESGNTIYF	16	-	TRBV5-4	-	TRBJ1-3
TGTGCCAGCAGCAGATCGAGTGCCCAGGGGGGCTACGAGCAGTACTTC	CASSRSSAQGGYEQYF	16	-	TRBV7-2	-	TRBJ2-7
TGTGCCAGCAGCCCCAGGGCAAACCCTAGCACAGATACGCAGTATTTT	CASSPRANPSTDTQYF	16	-	TRBV2	-	TRBJ2-3
TGCAGCGTTGGGCCCAGGGCCTACGAGCAGTACTTC	CSVGPRAYEQYF	12	-	TRBV29-1	-	TRBJ2-7
TGTGCCAGCAGCCCTAGCGGGGGTGTGGAGACCCAGTACTTC	CASSPSGGVETQYF	14	-	TRBV28	TRBD2	TRBJ2-5
TGTGCCAGCAGCTTATTTGCTACCCAAGAGACCCAGTACTTC	CASSLFATQETQYF	14	-	TRBV7-2	-	TRBJ2-5
TGTGCCAGCACCATTTTGACAGGTCGTAATGAAAAACTGTTTTTT	CASTILTGRNEKLFF	15	-	TRBV7-9	-	TRBJ1-4
TGTGCCAGTAGTTCTCCGGGACAGGGGAGTTCTGAAGCTTTCTTT	CASSSPGQGSSEAFF	15	-	TRBV19	TRBD1	TRBJ1-1
TGTGCCAGCAGCTTTGGAGGACCTTCACCCCTCCACTTT	CASSFGGPSPLHF	13	few	TRBV5-6	-	TRBJ1-6
TGTGCCAGAAGGGGGACAAGGACAGTACTATTAAAACTGTTTTTT	CARRGTRTVLLKLFF	15	-	TRBV5-3	-	TRBJ1-4
TGTGCCAGCAGTCCAGGACAGGGATGGCCTCAGCCCCAGCATTTT	CASSPGQGWPQPQHF	15	-	TRBV28	TRBD1	TRBJ1-5
TGTGCCAGCAGCTCGGGGCGGGAGGCTTCACCCCTCCACTTT	CASSSGREASPLHF	14	-	TRBV7-9	-	TRBJ1-6
TGTGCCAGCAGCCGAACCCGGGGTCTCGCGATCTCTGGGGCCAACGTCCTGACTTTC	CASSRTRGLAISGANVLTF	19	-	TRBV7-2	-	TRBJ2-6
TGTGCCAGCTCCCCAGGGGGGCCCGGGACAGCGAACACTGAAGCTTTCTTT	CASSPGGPGTANTEAFF	17	-	TRBV28	TRBD1	TRBJ1-1
TGTGCCAGCAGTGAACTTTTAACAGGGGGCCCCTATGGCTACACCTTC	CASSELLTGGPYGYTF	16	-	TRBV6-1	TRBD1	TRBJ1-2
TGCGCCAGCAGCCAAGAAATTCCTAGACAGGGGTTCCCCAATGAGCAGTTCTTC	CASSQEIPRQGFPNEQFF	18	-	TRBV4-1	TRBD1	TRBJ2-1